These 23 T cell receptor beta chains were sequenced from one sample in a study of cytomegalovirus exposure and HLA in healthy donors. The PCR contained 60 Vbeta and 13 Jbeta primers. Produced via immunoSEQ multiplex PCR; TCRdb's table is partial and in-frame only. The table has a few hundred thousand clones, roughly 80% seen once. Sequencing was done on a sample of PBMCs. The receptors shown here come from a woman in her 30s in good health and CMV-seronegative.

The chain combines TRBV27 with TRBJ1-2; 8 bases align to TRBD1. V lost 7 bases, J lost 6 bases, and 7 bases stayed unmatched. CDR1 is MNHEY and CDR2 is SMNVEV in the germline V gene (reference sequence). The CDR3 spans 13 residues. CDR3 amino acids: CASIGQGADGYTF. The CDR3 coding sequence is TGTGCCAGCATAGGTCAGGGGGCGGATGGCTACACCTTC.

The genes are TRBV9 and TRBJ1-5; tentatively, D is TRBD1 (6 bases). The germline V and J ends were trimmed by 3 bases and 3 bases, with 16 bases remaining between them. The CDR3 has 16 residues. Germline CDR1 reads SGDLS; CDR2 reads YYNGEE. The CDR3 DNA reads TGTGCCAGCAGCGCCGGAGGGGGGGGAATCAATCAGCCCCAGCATTTT. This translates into CASSAGGGGINQPQHF.

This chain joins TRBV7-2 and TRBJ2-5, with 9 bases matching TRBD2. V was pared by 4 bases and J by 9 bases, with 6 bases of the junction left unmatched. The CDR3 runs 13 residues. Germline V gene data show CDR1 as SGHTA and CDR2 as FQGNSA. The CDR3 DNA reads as TGTGCCAGCAGCTGGGCGGGGGGGGAGTCCCAGTACTTC. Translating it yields CASSWAGGESQYF.

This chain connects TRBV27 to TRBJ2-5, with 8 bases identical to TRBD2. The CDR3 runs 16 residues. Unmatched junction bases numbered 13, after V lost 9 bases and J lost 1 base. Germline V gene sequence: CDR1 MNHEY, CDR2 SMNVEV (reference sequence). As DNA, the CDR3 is TGTGCCAGTTCGAAAAGCGGGGGAGCGCTCCAAGAGACCCAGTACTTC. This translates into CASSKSGGALQETQYF.

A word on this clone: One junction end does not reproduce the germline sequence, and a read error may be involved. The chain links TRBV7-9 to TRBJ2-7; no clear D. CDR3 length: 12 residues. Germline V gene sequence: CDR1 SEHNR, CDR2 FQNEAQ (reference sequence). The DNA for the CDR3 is TGTTCCAGCAGCCCCTTATCCTACGAGCAGTACTTC. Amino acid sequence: CSSSPLSYEQYF. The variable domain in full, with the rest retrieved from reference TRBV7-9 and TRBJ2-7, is DTGVSQNPRHKITKRGQNVTFRCDPISEHNRLYWYRQTLGQGPEFLTYFQNEAQLEKSRLLSDRFSAERPKGSFSTLEIQRTEQGDSAMYLCSSSPLSYEQYFGPGTRLTVT.

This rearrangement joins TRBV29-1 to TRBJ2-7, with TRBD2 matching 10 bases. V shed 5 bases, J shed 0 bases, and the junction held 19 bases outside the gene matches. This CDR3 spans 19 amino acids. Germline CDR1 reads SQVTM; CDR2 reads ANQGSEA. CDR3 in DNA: TGCAGCGTTCTCAACCCGGGGGCCGTACTAGCGGGGTACTCCTACGAGCAGTACTTC. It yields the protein CSVLNPGAVLAGYSYEQYF.

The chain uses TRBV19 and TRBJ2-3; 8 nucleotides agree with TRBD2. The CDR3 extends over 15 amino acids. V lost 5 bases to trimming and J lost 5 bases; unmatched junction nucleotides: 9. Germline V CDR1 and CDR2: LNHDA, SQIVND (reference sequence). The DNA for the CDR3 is TGTGCCAGTAGTTCAGCGGGAGTGTTCCAAGATACGCAGTATTTT. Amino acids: CASSSAGVFQDTQYF.

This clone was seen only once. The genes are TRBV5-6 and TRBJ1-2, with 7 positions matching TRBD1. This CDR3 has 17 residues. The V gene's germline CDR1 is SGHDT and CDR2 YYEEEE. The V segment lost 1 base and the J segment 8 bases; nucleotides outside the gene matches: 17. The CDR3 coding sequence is TGTGCCAGCAGCTTGATTACAGGGGCAAGAAGAGCGGAAGGCTACACCTTC. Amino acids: CASSLITGARRAEGYTF.

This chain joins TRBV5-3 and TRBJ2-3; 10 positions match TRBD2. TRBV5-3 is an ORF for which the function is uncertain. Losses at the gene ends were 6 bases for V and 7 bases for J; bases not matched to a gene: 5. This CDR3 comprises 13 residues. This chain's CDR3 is CARKRGGPYTQYF. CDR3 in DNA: TGTGCCAGAAAGCGGGGGGGCCCGTATACGCAGTATTTT.

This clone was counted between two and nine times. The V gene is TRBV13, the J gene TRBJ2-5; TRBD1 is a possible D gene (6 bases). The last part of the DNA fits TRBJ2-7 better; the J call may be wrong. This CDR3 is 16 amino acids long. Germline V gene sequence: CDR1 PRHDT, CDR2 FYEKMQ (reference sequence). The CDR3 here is CASSGPDSSNSYEQYF. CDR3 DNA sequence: TGTGCCAGCAGCGGCCCGGACAGCTCGAATTCCTACGAGCAGTACTTC.

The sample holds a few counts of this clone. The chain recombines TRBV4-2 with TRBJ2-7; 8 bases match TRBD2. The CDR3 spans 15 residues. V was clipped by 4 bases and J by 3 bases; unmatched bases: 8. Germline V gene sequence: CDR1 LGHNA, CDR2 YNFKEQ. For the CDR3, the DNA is TGTGCCAGCAGCCCGCGGCGGGGGGACTTCTACGAGCAGTACTTC. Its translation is CASSPRRGDFYEQYF.

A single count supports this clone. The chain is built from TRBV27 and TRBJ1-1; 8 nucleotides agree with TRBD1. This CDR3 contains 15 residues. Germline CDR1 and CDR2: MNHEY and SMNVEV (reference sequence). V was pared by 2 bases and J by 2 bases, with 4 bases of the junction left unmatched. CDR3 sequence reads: CASSLTGGGNTEAFF. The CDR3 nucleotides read TGTGCCAGCAGTTTAACAGGGGGGGGCAACACTGAAGCTTTCTTT.

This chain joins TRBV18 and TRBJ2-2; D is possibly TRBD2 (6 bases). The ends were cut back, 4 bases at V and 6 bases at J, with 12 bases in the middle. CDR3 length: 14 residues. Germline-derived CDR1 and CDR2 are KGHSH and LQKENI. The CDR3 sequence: CASSRERVAGELFF. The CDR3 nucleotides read TGTGCCAGCTCACGCGAGCGGGTTGCCGGGGAGCTGTTTTTT.

CDR3 nucleotides: TGTGCCAGCAGGACAGGGGGCAATCAGCCCCAGCATTTT. It is translated as CASRTGGNQPQHF. The rearrangement uses TRBV2 and TRBJ1-5; TRBD1 aligns across 8 bases. The CDR3 runs to 13 residues. The V segment lost 6 bases and the J segment 2 bases; nucleotides outside the gene matches: 0. Looked up from germline, CDR1 is SNHLY and CDR2 is FYNNEI.

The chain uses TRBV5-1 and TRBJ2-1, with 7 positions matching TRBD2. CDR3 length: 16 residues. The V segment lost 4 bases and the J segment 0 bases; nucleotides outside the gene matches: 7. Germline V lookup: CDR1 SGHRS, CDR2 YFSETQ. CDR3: CASSGPSGSSYNEQFF. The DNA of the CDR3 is TGCGCCAGCAGCGGACCTAGCGGCAGCTCCTACAATGAGCAGTTCTTC.

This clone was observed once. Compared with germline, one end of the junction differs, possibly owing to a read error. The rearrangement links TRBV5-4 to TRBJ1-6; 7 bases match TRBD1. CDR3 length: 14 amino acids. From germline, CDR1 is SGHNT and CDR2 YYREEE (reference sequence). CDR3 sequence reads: CASSLEGANSLLHF. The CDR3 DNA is TGTGCCAGCAGCTTGGAGGGGGCCAATTCACTCCTCCACTTT.

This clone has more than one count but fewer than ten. The chain's CDR3 is CASSIDREGGYEQYF. DNA for the CDR3: TGTGCCAGTAGTATAGATCGCGAGGGCGGCTACGAGCAGTACTTC. J is TRBJ2-7 and V is TRBV19; maybe TRBD2 (5 bases). The CDR3 has 15 amino acids. Trimming took off 0 bases at V and 3 bases at J, with 12 bases between the two ends. Germline V gives CDR1 LNHDA, CDR2 SQIVND (reference sequence).

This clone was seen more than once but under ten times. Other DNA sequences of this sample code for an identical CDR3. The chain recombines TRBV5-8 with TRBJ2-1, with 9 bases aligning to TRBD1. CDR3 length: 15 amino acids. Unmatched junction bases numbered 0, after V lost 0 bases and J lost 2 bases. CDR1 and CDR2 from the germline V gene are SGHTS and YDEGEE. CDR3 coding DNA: TGTGCCAGCAGCTTGGGGGACAGGGCCTACAATGAGCAGTTCTTC. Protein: CASSLGDRAYNEQFF.

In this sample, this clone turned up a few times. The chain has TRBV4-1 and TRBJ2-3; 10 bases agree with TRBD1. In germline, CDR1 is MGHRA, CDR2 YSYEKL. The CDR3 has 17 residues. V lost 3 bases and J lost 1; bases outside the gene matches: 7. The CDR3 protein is CASSQLDRGRGTDTQYF. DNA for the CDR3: TGCGCCAGCAGCCAGCTGGACAGGGGGAGAGGCACAGATACGCAGTATTTT.

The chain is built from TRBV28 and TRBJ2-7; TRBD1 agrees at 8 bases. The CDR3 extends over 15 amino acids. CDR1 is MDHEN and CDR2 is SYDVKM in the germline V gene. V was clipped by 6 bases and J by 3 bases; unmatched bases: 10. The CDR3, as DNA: TGTGCCAGCAGCCCCCCGGTAGGGACAGGCTACGAGCAGTACTTC. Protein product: CASSPPVGTGYEQYF.

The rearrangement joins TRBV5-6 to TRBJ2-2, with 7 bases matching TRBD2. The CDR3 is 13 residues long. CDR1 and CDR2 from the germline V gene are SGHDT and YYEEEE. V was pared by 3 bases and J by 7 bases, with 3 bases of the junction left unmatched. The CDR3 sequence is CASSWGGFGELFF. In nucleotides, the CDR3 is TGTGCCAGCAGCTGGGGGGGTTTCGGGGAGCTGTTTTTT.

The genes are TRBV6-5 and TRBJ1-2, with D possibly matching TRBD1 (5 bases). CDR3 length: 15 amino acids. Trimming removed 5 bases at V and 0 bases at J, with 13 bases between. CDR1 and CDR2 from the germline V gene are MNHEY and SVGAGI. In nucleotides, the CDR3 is TGTGCCAGCAGTCAGGGTTTCGTAGCTAACTATGGCTACACCTTC. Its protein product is CASSQGFVANYGYTF.

CDR3 DNA sequence: TGTGCCAGTAGTATTAAAACAGGAGTTGCTAACTATGGCTACACCTTC. It yields the protein CASSIKTGVANYGYTF. V usage is TRBV19 and J usage is TRBJ1-2; maybe TRBD1 (5 bases). Trimming removed 3 bases at V and 0 bases at J, with 14 bases between. The CDR3 runs to 16 residues. Germline assignment: CDR1 LNHDA and CDR2 SQIVND (reference sequence).